Shown below are 30 T cell receptor beta chains from a single sample sequenced in a study of blood T cell repertoires in COVID-19. The repertoire was sequenced with immunoSEQ multiplex PCR; TCRdb's copy has only in-frame clones and lacks some. This sample carries some 250,000 clones, around 83% of them seen once, and the ten largest clones take 12%. Sequenced: peripheral blood. These receptors were taken from a woman aged 55-75 years with active or convalescent COVID-19.

The chain is built from TRBV30 and TRBJ2-7; 11 nucleotides agree with TRBD1. The junction had 10 bases not matched to a gene; V was cut back by 0 bases and J by 3 bases. From germline, CDR1 is GTSNPN and CDR2 SVGIG (reference sequence). CDR3 length: 17 residues. The chain's CDR3 is CAWSVPWGTGGYYEQYF. The CDR3 nucleotides read TGTGCCTGGAGTGTACCTTGGGGGACAGGGGGTTACTACGAGCAGTACTTC.

This CDR3 is CAISPNTNYGYTF. The CDR3 DNA is TGTGCCATCAGTCCGAACACCAACTATGGCTACACCTTC. V and J are TRBV10-3 and TRBJ1-2; D call uncertain. From germline, CDR1 is ENHRY and CDR2 SYGVKD. Trimming took 5 bases from V and 2 from J, leaving 9 bases between them. The CDR3 runs to 13 residues.

The chain carries TRBV7-9 and TRBJ2-3, with D possibly being TRBD2 (5 bases). Deletions cut 2 bases from V and 1 base from J, with 10 bases between. Germline V gene sequence: CDR1 SEHNR, CDR2 FQNEAQ (reference sequence). CDR3 length equals 15 residues. The CDR3 loop is CASSLSSLGTDTQYF. CDR3 DNA: TGTGCCAGCAGCTTATCTAGCCTGGGCACAGATACGCAGTATTTT. Full variable domain (outside the CDR3, taken from reference TRBV7-9 and TRBJ2-3): DTGVSQNPRHKITKRGQNVTFRCDPISEHNRLYWYRQTLGQGPEFLTYFQNEAQLEKSRLLSDRFSAERPKGSFSTLEIQRTEQGDSAMYLCASSLSSLGTDTQYFGPGTRLTVL.

V usage is TRBV19 and J usage is TRBJ1-2; the D is unclear. Germline assignment: CDR1 LNHDA and CDR2 SQIVND (reference sequence). Trimming took off 0 bases at V and 4 bases at J, with 6 bases between the two ends. This CDR3 contains 13 residues. The CDR3: CASSIDRVYGYTF. The CDR3, as DNA: TGTGCCAGTAGTATAGACCGCGTCTATGGCTACACCTTC.

This clone was picked up one time. The rearrangement joins TRBV4-2 to TRBJ2-3; 13 nucleotides agree with TRBD2. The V gene end was trimmed by 1 base and the J gene end by 4 bases; junction bases not matched to a gene: 2. The CDR3 contains 16 residues. CDR1 and CDR2 (germline): LGHNA, YNFKEQ. In DNA form, the CDR3 reads TGTGCCAGCAGCCAAGGAACTAGCGGGGGGGCAGATACGCAGTATTTT. The encoded protein is CASSQGTSGGADTQYF.

The chain links TRBV7-2 to TRBJ2-3; 9 bases map to TRBD2. Germline lookup yields CDR1 SGHTA and CDR2 FQGNSA. The CDR3 runs to 16 residues. V lost 2 bases to trimming and J lost 4 bases; unmatched junction nucleotides: 7. This CDR3 reads CASSLSGGGVSDTQYF. The CDR3 DNA reads TGTGCCAGCAGCTTATCTGGCGGGGGGGTGTCAGATACGCAGTATTTT.

This rearrangement joins TRBV3-1 (or the pseudogene TRBV3-2) to TRBJ1-5; 7 bases align to TRBD1. V gave up 3 bases and J gave up 2 bases; unmatched junction bases: 4. CDR1 is LGHDT and CDR2 is YNNKEL in the germline V gene (reference sequence). This CDR3 has 15 residues. CDR3 in amino acids: CASSQDRRGNQPQHF. Here the CDR3 DNA reads TGTGCCAGCAGCCAGGACAGGCGGGGCAATCAGCCCCAGCATTTT.

V usage is TRBV5-6 and J usage is TRBJ2-3; the D gene is possibly TRBD2 (5 bases). The CDR3 contains 13 residues. CDR1 is SGHDT, CDR2 YYEEEE, per germline. With 7 bases removed from V and 5 bases from J, the gap between germline ends came to 14 bases. The CDR3 bases are TGTGCCAGCTTCGGACTCGAACGAGATACGCAGTATTTT. Encoded protein: CASFGLERDTQYF.

This clone was picked up a small number of times. The chain joins TRBV7-2 to TRBJ1-2, with D uncertain. The CDR3 runs 15 residues. Looked up from germline, CDR1 is SGHTA and CDR2 is FQGNSA. V was trimmed by 1 base and J by 5 bases, leaving 14 bases between them. This chain's CDR3 is CASSLVEGRGYGYTF. The CDR3 DNA is TGTGCCAGCAGCTTAGTAGAAGGTAGAGGGTATGGCTACACCTTC.

This clone was counted at least ten times. The gene calls are TRBV11-2 and TRBJ1-1; D not resolved. The CDR3 runs to 15 residues. Looked up from germline, CDR1 is SGHAT and CDR2 is FQNNGV. V shed 5 bases and J shed 1 base, with 14 bases lying between them. This chain's CDR3 is CASSHGVRANTEAFF. Written as DNA, the CDR3 is TGTGCCAGCAGCCACGGTGTGAGGGCGAACACTGAAGCTTTCTTT.

The genes are TRBV11-1 and TRBJ2-1; 8 bases map to TRBD2. Germline CDR1 SGHAT, CDR2 FQDESV (reference sequence). V dropped 3 bases and J dropped 5; count of bases not matched to a gene: 9. CDR3 length equals 16 residues. CDR3 amino acids: CASSLRRGASHNEQFF. CDR3 nucleotides: TGTGCCAGCAGCTTGAGGCGGGGGGCTAGCCACAATGAGCAGTTCTTC. Variable domain in full (rest from reference TRBV11-1 and TRBJ2-1): EAEVAQSPRYKITEKSQAVAFWCDPISGHATLYWYRQILGQGPELLVQFQDESVVDDSQLPKDRFSAERLKGVDSTLKIQPAELGDSAMYLCASSLRRGASHNEQFFGPGTRLTVL.

This clone was recorded a few times. The V call is TRBV10-2, the J call TRBJ2-3, with TRBD2 matching 11 bases. The CDR3 consists of 15 residues. CDR1 WSHSY and CDR2 SAAADI come from the germline V gene. The V gene end was trimmed by 6 bases and the J gene end by 0 bases; junction bases not matched to a gene: 2. The CDR3 DNA is TGCGCCAGCAGGCTAGCGGGGGGCAGCACAGATACGCAGTATTTT. This codes for CASRLAGGSTDTQYF.

V is TRBV11-2 and J is TRBJ2-7, with 7 bases that match TRBD1. Trimming removed 5 bases from V and 4 bases from J; junction bases left unmatched: 8. The germline V gene encodes CDR1 SGHAT and CDR2 FQNNGV. CDR3 size: 14 residues. CDR3 protein: CASSPRQGWYEQYF. CDR3 coding DNA: TGTGCCAGCAGCCCGCGACAGGGTTGGTACGAGCAGTACTTC.

V and J are TRBV7-8 and TRBJ1-5; D is perhaps TRBD1 (5 bases). The V end lost 3 bases, the J end lost 1 base, and 10 bases lay between the germline ends. This CDR3 comprises 15 residues. Germline V gives CDR1 SGHVS, CDR2 FQNEAQ. CDR3 in amino acids: CASSFQGESNQPQHF. DNA of the CDR3: TGTGCCAGCAGCTTTCAGGGCGAGAGCAATCAGCCCCAGCATTTT. Variable domain in full (rest from reference TRBV7-8 and TRBJ1-5): GAGVSQSPRYKVAKRGQDVALRCDPISGHVSLFWYQQALGQGPEFLTYFQNEAQLDKSGLPSDRFFAERPEGSVSTLKIQRTQQEDSAVYLCASSFQGESNQPQHFGDGTRLSIL.

The chain employs TRBV12-3 or TRBV12-4 and TRBJ2-1, with D possibly TRBD1 on 5 matching bases. This CDR3 is built from 12 residues. The germline V and J ends were trimmed by 3 bases and 12 bases, with 12 bases remaining between them. The CDR3 loop is CASSFQGWGQFF. The CDR3 region has the DNA TGTGCCAGCAGTTTCCAGGGTTGGGGGCAGTTCTTC.

This clone was picked up a small number of times. The rearrangement uses TRBV30 and TRBJ2-7; D may be TRBD1 (6 bases). The V end lost 3 bases, the J end lost 3 bases, and 15 bases lay between the germline ends. CDR1 is GTSNPN, CDR2 SVGIG, per germline (reference sequence). This CDR3 spans 14 amino acids. The CDR3 loop is CAWRGGMGRYEQYF. The CDR3 bases are TGTGCCTGGAGAGGGGGAATGGGGCGCTACGAGCAGTACTTC.

The chain joins TRBV5-1 to TRBJ1-2; 8 bases align to TRBD1. The ends lost 4 bases at V and 4 bases at J; junction bases unmatched: 3. Looked up from germline, CDR1 is SGHRS and CDR2 is YFSETQ. The CDR3 is made up of 13 amino acids. The CDR3 bases are TGCGCCAGCAGCGGACAGGGTTCCTATGGCTACACCTTC. Amino acid sequence: CASSGQGSYGYTF. The full variable domain, in which reference TRBV5-1 and TRBJ1-2 provide the parts outside the CDR3, is KAGVTQTPRYLIKTRGQQVTLSCSPISGHRSVSWYQQTPGQGLQFLFEYFSETQRNKGNFPGRFSGRQFSNSRSEMNVSTLELGDSALYLCASSGQGSYGYTFGSGTRLTVV.

In this sample, this clone turned up a few times. The genes are TRBV4-1 and TRBJ2-7; possible D gene TRBD1, 6 bases. The V gene lost 5 bases and the J gene lost 4 bases, with 12 bases spanning the gap. From germline, CDR1 is MGHRA and CDR2 YSYEKL. The CDR3 is made up of 13 amino acids. DNA of the CDR3: TGCGCCAGCAGCGTAAACCAGGGGTACGAGCAGTACTTC. It is translated as CASSVNQGYEQYF.

The chain employs TRBV3-1 (or the pseudogene TRBV3-2) and TRBJ2-1; 11 bases match TRBD2. The trim removed 6 bases at V and 7 bases at J, leaving 8 bases unmatched. This CDR3 has 15 residues. Germline assignment: CDR1 LGHDT and CDR2 YNNKEL (reference sequence). The CDR3 bases are TGTGCCAGCAGAGCCCTAGCGGGGGGTTTGAATGAGCAGTTCTTC. It codes for CASRALAGGLNEQFF.

The chain recombines TRBV6-4 with TRBJ1-2; possible D gene TRBD1, 5 bases. The length of the CDR3 is 14 residues. Trimming removed 7 bases at V and 4 bases at J, with 16 bases between. Germline assignment: CDR1 MRHNA and CDR2 SNTAGT. The CDR3 protein is CASTNGGMLYGYTF. The DNA for the CDR3 is TGTGCCAGCACGAATGGGGGGATGCTCTATGGCTACACCTTC.

The genes are TRBV6-5 and TRBJ2-2; weak D call: TRBD2 (7 bases). CDR1 is MNHEY and CDR2 is SVGAGI in the germline V gene. V was pared by 2 bases and J by 4 bases, with 11 bases between. The CDR3 totals 15 residues. This CDR3 is CASSYEGGATGELFF. The CDR3 nucleotides are TGTGCCAGCAGTTACGAGGGGGGGGCCACCGGGGAGCTGTTTTTT.

This chain uses TRBV5-4 with TRBJ2-7; TRBD1 matches 11 bases. Trimming removed 2 bases from V and 2 bases from J; junction bases left unmatched: 3. The CDR3 totals 15 residues. The germline V gene encodes CDR1 SGHNT and CDR2 YYREEE (reference sequence). CDR3 sequence (DNA): TGTGCCAGCAGCTTTATGGACAGGGGGCCCTACGAGCAGTACTTC. As protein: CASSFMDRGPYEQYF.

The rearrangement joins TRBV30 to TRBJ2-7; D is unclear. The CDR3 consists of 13 residues. V shed 3 bases and J shed 4 bases, with 13 bases lying between them. CDR1 GTSNPN and CDR2 SVGIG come from the germline V gene (reference sequence). The CDR3 nucleotides read TGTGCCTGGAGGAGGCCGCCAGCGTACGAGCAGTACTTC. This encodes CAWRRPPAYEQYF.

J is TRBJ1-5 and V is TRBV6-2 or TRBV6-3; weak D call: TRBD1 (5 bases). Trimming took 0 bases from V and 3 from J, leaving 6 bases between them. Per germline, CDR1 MNHEY and CDR2 SVGEGT. The CDR3 runs to 14 residues. The CDR3 nucleotides are TGTGCCAGCAGTTACTCAGGGGACAATCAGCCCCAGCATTTT. Its translation: CASSYSGDNQPQHF.

This clone was seen a handful of times. The gene calls are TRBV7-9 and TRBJ1-2, with TRBD1 as a possible D gene (6 bases). The CDR3 has 13 amino acids. Germline loops: CDR1 SEHNR, CDR2 FQNEAQ (reference sequence). Trimming cost V 1 base and J 8 bases, with 11 bases left between them. The CDR3 DNA sequence: TGTGCCAGCAGCTTAGAGACAGGAGACGGCTACACCTTC. Amino acid sequence: CASSLETGDGYTF.

V and J are TRBV6-1 and TRBJ1-2; perhaps TRBD1 as D (5 bases). The CDR3 contains 14 residues. Germline values: CDR1 MNHNS, CDR2 SASEGT. V was pared by 1 base and J by 3 bases, with 9 bases between. CDR3: CASSEGQPYYGYTF. CDR3 in DNA: TGTGCCAGCAGTGAAGGACAGCCTTACTATGGCTACACCTTC.

The V gene is TRBV4-1, the J gene TRBJ2-5; 10 bases align to TRBD1. Trimming removed 5 bases from V and 4 bases from J; junction bases left unmatched: 16. CDR1 and CDR2 (germline): MGHRA, YSYEKL. There are 18 residues in the CDR3. The CDR3: CASSGPSSGTGVGETQYF. CDR3 DNA sequence: TGCGCCAGCAGCGGCCCGAGTTCCGGGACAGGGGTTGGAGAGACCCAGTACTTC.

The chain links TRBV5-1 to TRBJ2-7; D is perhaps TRBD2 (6 bases). Trimming took off 3 bases at V and 3 bases at J, with 13 bases between the two ends. Germline values: CDR1 SGHRS, CDR2 YFSETQ. The length of the CDR3 is 14 residues. The CDR3 nucleotides are TGCGCCAGCAGCTCTGGACGCGGGGACTACGAGCAGTACTTC. As protein: CASSSGRGDYEQYF.

V is TRBV11-3 and J is TRBJ1-4; a possible D gene is TRBD1 (6 bases). There are 17 residues in the CDR3. The V end lost 5 bases, the J end lost 3 bases, and 19 bases lay between the germline ends. CDR1 is SGHNT and CDR2 is YENEEA in the germline V gene. For the CDR3, the DNA is TGTGCCAGCAGCCCCGTTCCAGGGGACGGAGCTAATGAAAAACTGTTTTTT. Translating it yields CASSPVPGDGANEKLFF.

The rearrangement joins TRBV7-6 to TRBJ2-5; TRBD1 matches at 8 bases. Germline CDR1 SGHVS, CDR2 FNYEAQ. V shed 5 bases, J shed 1 base, and the junction held 6 bases outside the gene matches. There are 15 residues in the CDR3. Written as DNA, the CDR3 is TGTGCCAGCAGCACGCGACAGGGGCCCCAAGAGACCCAGTACTTC. This gives the protein CASSTRQGPQETQYF.